Listed below are T cell receptor beta chains from one sample, sequenced in a study of vaccination and CD4 T cells after COVID-19. TCRdb passed the PCR reads through MiXCR, listing each CDR3 protein once. The sample carries some 13,000 distinct CDR3 sequences, roughly 56% recorded once. For these receptors, no antigen is known. The sample was CD4+ T cells from blood, cultured in vitro. The receptor set was obtained from a human donor who had recovered from COVID-19. The CDR3 runs from the conserved cysteine through the conserved F or W. The D gene is left open where the match is weak. The size entry is marked missing in some rows and otherwise reads once, few, many or a size class.

clone_size,v_call,d_call,j_call,cdr3_nt,cdr3_aa
.,TRBV6-1,.,TRBJ2-1,TGTGCCAGCCGGCTCATGACCCACAATGAGCAGTTCTTC,CASRLMTHNEQFF
.,TRBV7-6,TRBD2,TRBJ2-1,TGTGCCAGCAGCCCCTATAGCGGGAGTGATGAGCAGTTCTTC,CASSPYSGSDEQFF
.,TRBV5-4,.,TRBJ1-1,TGTGCCAGCAGCACCGCCTTGGGCGCGAACACTGAAGCTTTCTTT,CASSTALGANTEAFF
.,TRBV6-2/TRBV6-3,TRBD1,TRBJ2-5,TGTGCCAGCAGTCTAGGGAGAGTTAGGACAGGGCAAGAGACCCAGTACTTC,CASSLGRVRTGQETQYF
.,TRBV27,.,TRBJ1-1,TGTGCCAGCAGTTTGGCCGGGGCGGACACTGAAGCTTTCTTT,CASSLAGADTEAFF
few,TRBV28,.,TRBJ1-2,TGTGCCAGCAGTCCCGCCGACTATGGCTACACCTTC,CASSPADYGYTF
.,TRBV27,.,TRBJ1-5,TGTGCCAGCAGGGGCCTACAGGGTCCCAATCAGCCCCAGCATTTT,CASRGLQGPNQPQHF
.,TRBV19,.,TRBJ1-2,TGTGCCAGTAGTATATCCGACTATGGCTACACCTTC,CASSISDYGYTF
.,TRBV5-4,.,TRBJ1-1,TGTGCCAGCAGCTCGAGAGGGGGGAACACTGAAGCTTTCTTT,CASSSRGGNTEAFF
few,TRBV6-2/TRBV6-3,TRBD1,TRBJ1-2,TGTGCCAGCAGTTACTCGAACGGACAGGGCGGCTACACCTTC,CASSYSNGQGGYTF
.,TRBV11-2,.,TRBJ2-2,TGTGCCAGCAGCTTAGATCGGCCTATCTTCACCGGGGAGCTGTTTTTT,CASSLDRPIFTGELFF
.,TRBV20-1,.,TRBJ1-3,TGCAGTGCTAGAGCCGAGGGGGCTGGAAACACCATATATTTT,CSARAEGAGNTIYF
.,TRBV20-1,.,TRBJ2-2,TGCAGTGCACTCAGACAGGCCGGGGAGCTGTTTTTT,CSALRQAGELFF
.,TRBV20-1,TRBD1,TRBJ2-2,TGCAGTGCTCTCCCCCCGACAGGGTACACCGGGGAGCTGTTTTTT,CSALPPTGYTGELFF
.,TRBV30,TRBD1,TRBJ1-2,TGTGCCTGGAAGGGACAGGGATTTAACTATGGCTACACCTTC,CAWKGQGFNYGYTF
.,TRBV30,.,TRBJ1-3,TGTGCCTGGAGTGTAACAGGTGGAAACACCATATATTTT,CAWSVTGGNTIYF
once,TRBV4-1,TRBD2,TRBJ2-2,TGCGCCAGCAGCCGGTATCCGGGACTAGCGGGAGGGGCGAACACCGGGGAGCTGTTTTTT,CASSRYPGLAGGANTGELFF
.,TRBV6-1,.,TRBJ2-5,TGTGCCAGCAGCCAAGGTCTTGGAGAGACCCAGTACTTC,CASSQGLGETQYF
few,TRBV7-9,.,TRBJ1-2,TGTGCCAGCAGCTTAGAGGCCAGGCCCCCTAATGGCTACACCTTC,CASSLEARPPNGYTF
few,TRBV27,.,TRBJ1-1,TGTGCCAGCAGTTTAGCGGGACTCTGGGAGGGCACTGAAGCTTTCTTT,CASSLAGLWEGTEAFF
few,TRBV20-1,.,TRBJ1-1,TGCAGTGCTCAGAGGCAGGCGAACACTGAAGCTTTCTTT,CSAQRQANTEAFF
few,TRBV12-3/TRBV12-4,TRBD1,TRBJ1-1,TGTGCCAGCAGAGCCTCAGGGGGCACTGAAGCTTTCTTT,CASRASGGTEAFF
.,TRBV6-1,.,TRBJ1-5,TGTGCCAGCAGTGAATCATCACCTGGAGACAATCAGCCCCAGCATTTT,CASSESSPGDNQPQHF
.,TRBV5-1,.,TRBJ1-6,TGCGCCAGCAGCTTGGGGCAGGGAGTTTCACCCCTCCACTTT,CASSLGQGVSPLHF
.,TRBV5-6,TRBD2,TRBJ2-2,TGTGCCAGCAGCTGGACTAGCGGGAGCTACACCGGGGAGCTGTTTTTT,CASSWTSGSYTGELFF
.,TRBV12-3/TRBV12-4,TRBD1,TRBJ1-5,TGTGCCAGCATCGACAGGGGGCGCGGCAATCAGCCCCAGCATTTT,CASIDRGRGNQPQHF
.,TRBV4-2,TRBD2,TRBJ2-7,TGTGCCAGCAGCCAAGATCTAGCGGGCTCCTACGAGCAGTACTTC,CASSQDLAGSYEQYF
.,TRBV5-5,.,TRBJ1-2,TGTGCCAGCCAGGCGAGTCACGGCGGCTATGGCTACACCTTC,CASQASHGGYGYTF
few,TRBV7-2,.,TRBJ2-1,TGTGCCAGCAGCTTATTTACGGGAGCCTACAATGAGCAGTTCTTC,CASSLFTGAYNEQFF
once,TRBV10-2,.,TRBJ1-6,TGCGCCAGCAGTGCAAGGCAGGGTGGATCACCCCTCCACTTT,CASSARQGGSPLHF
.,TRBV7-2,.,TRBJ1-1,TGTGCCAGCAGCTTTTATACGAACACTGAAGCTTTCTTT,CASSFYTNTEAFF
.,TRBV11-2,.,TRBJ2-2,TGTGCCAGCAGCCCCCCATGGGGGGGGCCGAACACCGGGGAGCTGTTTTTT,CASSPPWGGPNTGELFF
.,TRBV5-4,.,TRBJ2-1,TGTGCCAGCAGCGCGGCTGGGGGCCGCCACTACAATGAGCAGTTCTTC,CASSAAGGRHYNEQFF
.,TRBV7-7,TRBD2,TRBJ2-5,TGTGCCAGCAGCTTCTCTATGGCGAGTAGCGGGACACCTCAAGAGACCCAGTACTTC,CASSFSMASSGTPQETQYF
few,TRBV20-1,TRBD2,TRBJ2-5,TGCAGTGCTAGAGTGTGGGGGGGAGAGACCCAGTACTTC,CSARVWGGETQYF
few,TRBV10-1,.,TRBJ1-5,TGCGCCAGCAGTGAGCAGGAGAAGGGGCCCCAGCATTTT,CASSEQEKGPQHF
.,TRBV6-5,TRBD1,TRBJ1-5,TGTGCCAGCAGTTACGGACAGGACAATTATCAGCCCCAGCATTTT,CASSYGQDNYQPQHF
medium-sized,TRBV3-1,TRBD2,TRBJ2-3,TGTGCCAGCAGCCCCCGTAGCGGGGCTAGCACAGATACGCAGTATTTT,CASSPRSGASTDTQYF
.,TRBV28,.,TRBJ2-7,TGTGCCAGCAGTAGTGACTCCTACGAGCAGTACTTC,CASSSDSYEQYF
.,TRBV7-5,.,TRBJ2-7,.,CISVPEAEPPITLVLGEQYF
few,TRBV11-3,TRBD1,TRBJ2-3,TGTGCCAGCAGCAGGAGGACAGGGGGCATCACAGATACGCAGTATTTT,CASSRRTGGITDTQYF
.,TRBV11-2,.,TRBJ1-2,TGTGCCAGCAGCTTAGAGGGGGTGCGCGGCTACACCTTC,CASSLEGVRGYTF
.,TRBV6-2/TRBV6-3,.,TRBJ2-3,TGTGCCAGCTCATTACAGGCAGATACGCAGTATTTT,CASSLQADTQYF
.,TRBV6-5,.,TRBJ1-5,TGTGCCAGCAGTTCCTTCAGCGATCAGCCCCAGCATTTT,CASSSFSDQPQHF
.,TRBV5-1,.,TRBJ2-6,.,CASSTSANTGANVLTF
few,TRBV6-4,.,TRBJ2-1,TGTGCCAGCAGTGTGAGGCTAGCAGCGTATGAGCAGTTCTTC,CASSVRLAAYEQFF
.,TRBV20-1,.,TRBJ2-3,TGCAGTGCTCGACGATTTGAGGGTACAGATACGCAGTATTTT,CSARRFEGTDTQYF
few,TRBV2,.,TRBJ2-5,TGTGCCAGCTTCAGGGGAGAGACCCAGTACTTC,CASFRGETQYF
once,TRBV28,.,TRBJ2-6,TGTGCCAGCAGGCGGTTCAGGACCTCTGGGGCCAACGTCCTGACTTTC,CASRRFRTSGANVLTF
few,TRBV7-2,TRBD2,TRBJ2-7,TGTGCCAGCAGCACTAGCGGGGCATCCTACGAGCAGTACTTC,CASSTSGASYEQYF
.,TRBV27,.,TRBJ1-6,TGTGCCAGCAGTTTAATCCCTCCTCCAAGTTCACCCCTCCACTTT,CASSLIPPPSSPLHF
.,TRBV20-1,.,TRBJ2-1,TGCAGTGCTAGAGATCCAGCAGCCTTGGGTGAGCAGTTCTTC,CSARDPAALGEQFF
.,TRBV2,.,TRBJ1-5,TGTGCCAGCAGTGAAGAGGGTCAGCCCCAGCATTTT,CASSEEGQPQHF
.,TRBV7-9,TRBD1,TRBJ1-4,TGTGCCGGAACCGGGACAGGGGGCGCAGGAACGGCTGAAAAACTGTTTTTT,CAGTGTGGAGTAEKLFF
.,TRBV28,.,TRBJ1-5,TGTGCCAGCAGTTCACCGCCGACACAGGAGCCGTATCAGCCCCAGCATTTT,CASSSPPTQEPYQPQHF
few,TRBV12-3/TRBV12-4,.,TRBJ1-5,TGTGCCAGCGGAAATAACGACAGGAGGGGTCAGCCCCAGCATTTT,CASGNNDRRGQPQHF
.,TRBV24-1,TRBD1,TRBJ2-3,TGTGCCACCAGTGATACCACGGGACAGGGAGGGGATACGCAGTATTTT,CATSDTTGQGGDTQYF
.,TRBV6-2/TRBV6-3,.,TRBJ2-5,TGTGCCAGCAGTTACGCTTTGGGAGAGACCCAGTACTTC,CASSYALGETQYF
.,TRBV29-1,TRBD2,TRBJ2-7,TGCAGCGCCTCCGGACTAGCGGGAGTGGCCGAGCAGTACTTC,CSASGLAGVAEQYF